The following is a T cell receptor beta chain sequence with its context. The specificity of this receptor is unknown. No base quality values were provided; no much bigger clone lies one nucleotide off. The source of the sample is a study of shared clonotypes between healthy human individuals (dated by TCRdb to the early 2020s). Context from the whole study: The cohort included three men and a couple of women between 18 and 49 years of age. Libraries were prepared and TCR repertoires were sequenced by different laboratories using diverse techniques, in order to increase sequencing depth and limit assay-specific biases. Between about 0.8 and 9 billion PBMCs per donor were obtained by leukapheresis. For each donor, three plates each were used for CD4 naive and CD4 memory, two plates were used for CD8 naive, and one plate was used for CD8 memory. The study deeply sequenced blood TCR repertoires of about 5 healthy adults to estimate repertoire size and the extent of clonotype sharing between individuals. Broad study findings and their caveats: Rarefaction of sorted-subset datasets indicated incomplete sequencing despite the large sequencing depth. Pairwise subsampling led to the expectation that sequencing depth would affect the degree of clonotype sharing among donors. Sampling was restricted to blood, and TCR repertoires in tissue are likely to differ from TCR repertoires in blood. Sharing across several donors was observed for about 4.8% of naive CD4, under 4% of naive CD8, over 2% of memory CD4, and roughly 0.43% of memory CD8 clonotypes. Compared with non-shared clonotypes, the clonotypes found in all four sorted-subset donors had higher generation probabilities. The small number of donors limited the genetic and exposure-history diversity represented. Naive subsets generally had larger estimated clonotype richness than memory subsets did.

Using the deep immunoSEQ assay, multiplex PCR amplified TCR CDR3 regions from genomic DNA. Extracted genomic DNA from each cell subset was spread evenly across all wells of several immunoSEQ 96-well plates, with each plate serving as a replicate. For sorted subsets, each replicate PCR was loaded with approximately 200 ng genomic DNA, equivalent to about 30,000 T cell genomes. Purified libraries were measured with a Qubit 3.0 fluorometer, size-checked on a Bioanalyzer 2100, and measured again with the KAPA Library Quantification kit. Every immunoSEQ 96-well plate was sequenced on a dedicated single-read 150-cycle Illumina NextSeq 550 flow cell. From the authors' description of their analysis: Because only junctional sequences without quality scores were contained in the immunoSEQ output, filtering matching that applied to full-length reads could not be performed. Sequences were annotated with PyIR, a Python wrapper for IgBLAST v1.9, using IMGT germline references to assign V/J genes and CDR3. Reads were filtered out if the reads had weak V/J assignments (E-value above 1e-6), no CDR3, stop codons, out-of-frame junctions, or ambiguous translated residues. A V3J clonotype was defined by an identical inferred V gene, J gene, and CDR3 amino acid sequence. Percentage overlap between repertoires was calculated by dividing the number of shared unique clonotypes by the size of the smaller repertoire. Richness of each repertoire was evaluated using RTK rarefaction, the Chao1 estimator, and Recon v2.1 estimates of unobserved clonotypes. OLGA was used to compute generation probabilities for all TCRbeta clonotypes that the gDNA method yielded from a few donors. The table comes from immuneACCESS by way of TCRdb, which keeps in-frame sequences with V and J called. Part of the clones is missing from these tables; in studies checked, under half for an unresolved V gene and the rest for unknown reasons. V and J calls and clone size are as listed in that table; D and trimming were resolved from the DNA. The sample yields millions of clones; 90% to 95% were counted once. 0.13% of the sample lies in the top ten.

CDR1 and CDR2 are drawn from the germline V gene (reference sequence): LNHDA, SQIVND. The V and J ends are trimmed by 4 bases and 0 bases, leaving 10 bases between them. CDR3 length: 15 amino acids, cysteine to phenylalanine. Of the read, only the CDR3 DNA is kept; its 45 bases are in frame from base 1. The donors were healthy, HIV-negative adults who had no recently reported acute infections or vaccinations. Every donor was a Caucasian adult residing in Nashville, Tennessee, USA. CD4+ T cells were enriched by magnetic negative selection, after which naive cells were positively selected on CD45RA and the negative fraction was taken as the memory subset. Blood was collected by leukapheresis, and PBMCs were isolated by Ficoll-Histopaque density gradient centrifugation and then cryopreserved in liquid nitrogen vapor phase. Analytical flow cytometry was used to check the purity and quantity of each magnetically sorted T cell population. Genomic DNA was isolated from every sorted fraction and measured by UV absorbance on a Nanodrop 2000c.

The receptor's source is a man aged 18 to 30 in good health. Rearrangement joined TRBV19 to TRBJ1-5, with no D gene named confidently. The sample consisted of naive CD4+ T cells sorted from blood. Read against the paper, the sample's cell subset or site label means: CD45RA+ positively selected. Here the CDR3 is given as CASSRDTASNQPQHF. The DNA sequence is TGTGCCAGTAGTAGAGACACCGCTAGCAATCAGCCCCAGCATTTT.